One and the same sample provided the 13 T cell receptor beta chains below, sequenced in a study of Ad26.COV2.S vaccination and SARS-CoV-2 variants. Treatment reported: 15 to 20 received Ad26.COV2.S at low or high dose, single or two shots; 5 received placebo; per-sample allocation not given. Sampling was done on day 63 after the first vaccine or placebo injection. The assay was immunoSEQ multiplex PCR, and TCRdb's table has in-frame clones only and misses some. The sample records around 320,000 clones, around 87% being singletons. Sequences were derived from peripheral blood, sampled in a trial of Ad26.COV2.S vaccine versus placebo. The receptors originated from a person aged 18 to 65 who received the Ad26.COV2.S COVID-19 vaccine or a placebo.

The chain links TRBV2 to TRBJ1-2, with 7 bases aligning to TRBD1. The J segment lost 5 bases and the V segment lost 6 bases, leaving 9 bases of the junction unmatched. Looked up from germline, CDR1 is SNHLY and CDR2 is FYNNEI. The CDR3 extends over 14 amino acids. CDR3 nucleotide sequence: TGTGCCAGCAGAGAGACAGGGAGCCAATATGGCTACACCTTC. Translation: CASRETGSQYGYTF.

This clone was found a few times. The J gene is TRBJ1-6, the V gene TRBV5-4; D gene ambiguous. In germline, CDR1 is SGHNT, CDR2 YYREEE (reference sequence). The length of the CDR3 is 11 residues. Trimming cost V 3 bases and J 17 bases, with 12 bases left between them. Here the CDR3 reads CASSSGGRFHF. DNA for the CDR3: TGTGCCAGCAGCTCGGGCGGCCGGTTCCACTTT.

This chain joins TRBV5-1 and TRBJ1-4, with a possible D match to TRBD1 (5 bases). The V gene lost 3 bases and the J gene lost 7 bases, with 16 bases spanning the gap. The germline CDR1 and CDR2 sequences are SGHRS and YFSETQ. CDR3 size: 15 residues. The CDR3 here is CASSSGGGDLEKLFF. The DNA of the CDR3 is TGCGCCAGCAGCTCAGGCGGCGGGGACCTTGAAAAACTGTTTTTT. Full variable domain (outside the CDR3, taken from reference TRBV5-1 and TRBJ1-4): KAGVTQTPRYLIKTRGQQVTLSCSPISGHRSVSWYQQTPGQGLQFLFEYFSETQRNKGNFPGRFSGRQFSNSRSEMNVSTLELGDSALYLCASSSGGGDLEKLFFGSGTQLSVL.

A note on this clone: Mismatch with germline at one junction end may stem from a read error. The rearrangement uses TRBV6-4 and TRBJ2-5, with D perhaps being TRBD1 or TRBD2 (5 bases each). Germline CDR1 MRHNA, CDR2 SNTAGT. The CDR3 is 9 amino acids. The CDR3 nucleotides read TGTGCCACCCGGGGCCAACAGAACTTC. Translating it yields CATRGQQNF.

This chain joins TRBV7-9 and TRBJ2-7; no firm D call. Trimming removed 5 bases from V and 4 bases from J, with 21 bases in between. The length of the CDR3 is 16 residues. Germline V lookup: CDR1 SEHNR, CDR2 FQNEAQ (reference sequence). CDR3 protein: CASSGSREPTPYEQYF. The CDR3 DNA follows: TGTGCCAGCAGCGGGTCAAGGGAACCCACGCCTTACGAGCAGTACTTC.

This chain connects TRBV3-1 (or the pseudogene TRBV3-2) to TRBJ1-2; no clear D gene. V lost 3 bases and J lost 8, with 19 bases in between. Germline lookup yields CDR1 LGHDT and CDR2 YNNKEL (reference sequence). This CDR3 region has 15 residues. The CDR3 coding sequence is TGTGCCAGCAGCCAGTGGAGAGACCCAGGTAGGGGCTACACCTTC. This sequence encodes CASSQWRDPGRGYTF.

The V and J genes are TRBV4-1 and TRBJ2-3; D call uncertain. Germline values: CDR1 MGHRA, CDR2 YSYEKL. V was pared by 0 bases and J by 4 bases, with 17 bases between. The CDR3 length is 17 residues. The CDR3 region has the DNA TGCGCCAGCAGCCAAGATTTCGGAAGGCGCGAGGCAGATACGCAGTATTTT. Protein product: CASSQDFGRREADTQYF.

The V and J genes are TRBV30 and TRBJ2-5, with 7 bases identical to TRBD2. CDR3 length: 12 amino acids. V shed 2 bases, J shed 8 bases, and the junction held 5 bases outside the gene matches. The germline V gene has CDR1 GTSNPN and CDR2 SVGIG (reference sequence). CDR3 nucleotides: TGTGCCTGGAGTCCCCCGGGACTAACCCAGTACTTC. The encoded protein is CAWSPPGLTQYF.

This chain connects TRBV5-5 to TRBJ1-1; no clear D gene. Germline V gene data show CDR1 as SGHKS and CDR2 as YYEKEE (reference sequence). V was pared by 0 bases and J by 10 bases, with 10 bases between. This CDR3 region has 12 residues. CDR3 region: CASSLVREGAFF. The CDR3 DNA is TGTGCCAGCAGCTTGGTTAGGGAGGGAGCTTTCTTT. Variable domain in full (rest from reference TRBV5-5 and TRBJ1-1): DAGVTQSPTHLIKTRGQQVTLRCSPISGHKSVSWYQQVLGQGPQFIFQYYEKEERGRGNFPDRFSARQFPNYSSELNVNALLLGDSALYLCASSLVREGAFFGQGTRLTVV.

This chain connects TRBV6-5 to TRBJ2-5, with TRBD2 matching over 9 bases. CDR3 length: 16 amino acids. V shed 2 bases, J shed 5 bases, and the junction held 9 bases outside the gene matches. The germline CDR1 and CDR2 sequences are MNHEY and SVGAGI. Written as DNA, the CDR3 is TGTGCCAGCAGTTACGAGACTAGCGGTCCCACGGAGACCCAGTACTTC. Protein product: CASSYETSGPTETQYF.

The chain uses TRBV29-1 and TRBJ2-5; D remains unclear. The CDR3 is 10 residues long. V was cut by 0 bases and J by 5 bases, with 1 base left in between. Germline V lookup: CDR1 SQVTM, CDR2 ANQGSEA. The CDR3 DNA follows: TGCAGCGTTGAAGAGGAGACCCAGTACTTC. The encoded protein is CSVEEETQYF.

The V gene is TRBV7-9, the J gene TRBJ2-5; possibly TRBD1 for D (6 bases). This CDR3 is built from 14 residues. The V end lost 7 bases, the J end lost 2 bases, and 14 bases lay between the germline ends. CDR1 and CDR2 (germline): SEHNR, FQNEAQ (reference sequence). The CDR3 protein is CASTQGLSQETQYF. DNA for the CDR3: TGTGCCAGCACCCAGGGGTTGTCTCAAGAGACCCAGTACTTC.

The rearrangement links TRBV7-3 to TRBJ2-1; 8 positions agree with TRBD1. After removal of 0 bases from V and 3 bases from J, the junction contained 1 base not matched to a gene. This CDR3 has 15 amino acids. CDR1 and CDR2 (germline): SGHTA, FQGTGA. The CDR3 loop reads CASSLTTGDYNEQFF. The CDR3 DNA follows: TGTGCCAGCAGCTTAACGACAGGGGACTACAATGAGCAGTTCTTC.